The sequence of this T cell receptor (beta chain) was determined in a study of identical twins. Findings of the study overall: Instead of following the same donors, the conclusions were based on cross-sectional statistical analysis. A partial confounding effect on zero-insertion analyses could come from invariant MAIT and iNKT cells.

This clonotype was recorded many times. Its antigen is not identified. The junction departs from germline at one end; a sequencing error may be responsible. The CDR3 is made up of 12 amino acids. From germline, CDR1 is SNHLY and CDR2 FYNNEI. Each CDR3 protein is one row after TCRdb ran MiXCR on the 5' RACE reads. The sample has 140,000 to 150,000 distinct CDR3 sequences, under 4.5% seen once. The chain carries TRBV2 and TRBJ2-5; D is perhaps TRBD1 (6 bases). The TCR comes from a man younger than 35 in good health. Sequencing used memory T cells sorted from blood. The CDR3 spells CARSSQGETQYF. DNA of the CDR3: TGTGCCCGCAGCAGTCAGGGGGAGACCCAGTACTTC.